These 10 T cell receptor beta chains came from one sample sequenced in a study of cytomegalovirus exposure and HLA in healthy donors. The study ran its PCR with 60 Vbeta and 13 Jbeta primers. TCRdb's table, derived via immunoSEQ multiplex PCR, lists solely in-frame clones and lacks some. The data hold approximately 150,000 clones, with nearly 90% observed a single time. The sequencing sample was made of PBMCs. The receptors here all came from a woman between 40 and 50 years old in good health and CMV-seronegative.

In its sample, this clone was seen once. This chain connects TRBV15 to TRBJ1-1, with 9 bases aligning to TRBD1. Germline values: CDR1 LNHNV, CDR2 YYDKDF (reference sequence). J gave up 6 bases and V 3 bases, and 5 bases lay outside the gene matches. The CDR3 extends over 14 amino acids. This CDR3 is CATSRYRGQAEAFF. The CDR3 nucleotides are TGTGCCACCAGCAGGTACAGGGGGCAGGCTGAAGCTTTCTTT.

The chain has TRBV9 and TRBJ2-7; unclear D gene. V lost 0 bases, J lost 2 bases, and 9 bases lay in between. The CDR3 sequence is 14 residues long. CDR1 is SGDLS, CDR2 YYNGEE, per germline. CDR3 residues: CASSVENSPYEQYF. The CDR3 region has the DNA TGTGCCAGCAGCGTAGAAAACAGTCCCTACGAGCAGTACTTC.

This clone was found a few times. V and J are TRBV5-6 and TRBJ1-4; 8 nucleotides match TRBD1. There are 15 residues in the CDR3. Germline trimming cut 4 bases from V and 5 bases from J; bases unmatched to any gene: 7. Germline CDR1 reads SGHDT; CDR2 reads YYEEEE. The CDR3 DNA is TGTGCCAGCAGCCCCTTTAACAGGGGGAATGAAAAACTGTTTTTT. The encoded protein is CASSPFNRGNEKLFF.

For this clone: The junction does not match germline at one end; this may be a read error. V is TRBV7-9 and J is TRBJ2-5, with D possibly matching TRBD2 (5 bases). CDR3 length: 14 residues. The V gene's germline CDR1 is SEHNR and CDR2 FQNEAQ (reference sequence). The CDR3 loop is CSSSPGLIQETQYF. The CDR3 DNA is TGTTCCAGCAGCCCTGGACTGATTCAAGAGACCCAGTACTTC.

V and J are TRBV11-1 and TRBJ2-5; TRBD2 might be the D (7 bases). Trimming left V 0 bases short and J 1 base short, with 9 bases between. The CDR3 sequence is 15 residues long. Looked up from germline, CDR1 is SGHAT and CDR2 is FQDESV (reference sequence). CDR3 in DNA: TGTGCCAGCAGCTTAGCCGGGGGGCGCCAAGAGACCCAGTACTTC. Its protein is CASSLAGGRQETQYF.

The chain uses TRBV10-3 and TRBJ2-7; 9 bases align to TRBD2. V shed 0 bases and J 5 bases; nucleotides not matched to a gene: 8. The germline gives CDR1 ENHRY, CDR2 SYGVKD. The CDR3 consists of 16 residues. The CDR3 sequence: CAISESSWLAGNEQYF. The CDR3 nucleotides are TGTGCCATCAGTGAGTCAAGTTGGCTAGCGGGAAACGAGCAGTACTTC.

In its sample, this clone was seen a few times. The V gene is TRBV6-6, the J gene TRBJ2-5; D perhaps matches TRBD2 (6 bases). V shed 6 bases and J shed 4 bases, with 12 bases lying between them. The CDR3 extends over 13 amino acids. From germline, CDR1 is MNHNY and CDR2 SVGAGI (reference sequence). The CDR3 DNA follows: TGTGCCAGCAGCCTACAGGAGGGAGAGACCCAGTACTTC. Translated: CASSLQEGETQYF.

In this sample, this clone turned up once. The V gene is TRBV7-7, the J gene TRBJ2-7; 9 bases are a match to TRBD2. The CDR3 is made up of 13 amino acids. Germline lookup yields CDR1 SSHAT and CDR2 FNYEAQ (reference sequence). CDR3 residues: CASRPAGGYEQYF. DNA for the CDR3: TGTGCTAGCCGGCCAGCGGGAGGCTACGAGCAGTACTTC.

The chain joins TRBV11-2 to TRBJ2-1, with 9 bases matching TRBD1. Germline lookup yields CDR1 SGHAT and CDR2 FQNNGV. V was clipped by 0 bases and J by 4 bases; unmatched bases: 10. This CDR3 contains 18 residues. The CDR3 here is CASSLEPEGQGIYNEQFF. The CDR3 nucleotides read TGTGCCAGCAGCTTAGAGCCGGAAGGACAGGGGATTTACAATGAGCAGTTCTTC. Together with reference TRBV11-2 and TRBJ2-1, the CDR3 gives the full variable domain: EAGVAQSPRYKIIEKRQSVAFWCNPISGHATLYWYQQILGQGPKLLIQFQNNGVVDDSQLPKDRFSAERLKGVDSTLKIQPAKLEDSAVYLCASSLEPEGQGIYNEQFFGPGTRLTVL.

V gene TRBV5-3 combines with J gene TRBJ2-2; 7 positions match TRBD1. TRBV5-3 is an ORF for which the function is uncertain. The CDR3 sequence is 17 residues long. The junction had 9 bases not matched to a gene; V was cut back by 1 base and J by 3 bases. The CDR3 DNA reads as TGTGCCAGAAGCTTGCCCGCCACCGGGACAGACACCGGGGAGCTGTTTTTT. It yields the protein CARSLPATGTDTGELFF.